This is a list of T cell receptor beta chains from one sample in a study of multiple sclerosis patients with progressive multifocal leukoencephalopathy. The repertoire was sequenced with immunoSEQ multiplex PCR; TCRdb's copy has only in-frame clones and lacks some. The table shows roughly 28,000 clones, with around nine tenths occurring only once. The material sequenced was PBMCs. All receptors derive from a human donor with multiple sclerosis. Both conserved end residues are part of each CDR3. Fields, in order: D gene, clone size, V gene, J gene, CDR3 DNA, CDR3 protein. D genes are given only for firm matches. Clone size is not always given. Where it is, it says once, few, many or a class for expanded clones.

d_gene: NA; abundance: NA; v_gene: TRBV11-2; j_gene: TRBJ2-7; CDR3nt: TGTGCCAGCAGCTTAGAAGCCCGGTCCTACGAGCAGTACTTC; CDR3aa: CASSLEARSYEQYF
d_gene: NA; abundance: NA; v_gene: TRBV5-4; j_gene: TRBJ2-3; CDR3nt: TGTGCCAGCAGCGGGGGCTCTAGCACAGATACGCAGTATTTT; CDR3aa: CASSGGSSTDTQYF
d_gene: NA; abundance: NA; v_gene: TRBV28; j_gene: TRBJ1-2; CDR3nt: TGTGCCAGCAAAGGGGGGCCCAGAGACTATGGCTACACCTTC; CDR3aa: CASKGGPRDYGYTF
d_gene: TRBD1; abundance: NA; v_gene: TRBV6-6; j_gene: TRBJ2-7; CDR3nt: TGTGCCAGCAGACAGGGACAGGGGAGCTCCTACGAGCAGTACTTC; CDR3aa: CASRQGQGSSYEQYF
d_gene: NA; abundance: NA; v_gene: TRBV5-4; j_gene: TRBJ1-2; CDR3nt: TGTGCCAGCAGCCAAACCGAACAGGATTACACCTTC; CDR3aa: CASSQTEQDYTF
d_gene: NA; abundance: NA; v_gene: TRBV4-1; j_gene: TRBJ1-2; CDR3nt: TGCGCCAGCAGCCAACCGCCGGGACGGTCCTATGGCTACACCTTC; CDR3aa: CASSQPPGRSYGYTF
d_gene: NA; abundance: NA; v_gene: TRBV5-1; j_gene: TRBJ1-4; CDR3nt: TGCGCCAGCAGCCCCGCCGGTGCAACTAATGAAAAACTGTTTTTT; CDR3aa: CASSPAGATNEKLFF
d_gene: NA; abundance: NA; v_gene: TRBV7-9; j_gene: TRBJ1-1; CDR3nt: TGTGCCAGCAGCTTAAGGACAGAAAACACTGAAGCTTTCTTT; CDR3aa: CASSLRTENTEAFF
d_gene: NA; abundance: NA; v_gene: TRBV9; j_gene: TRBJ2-3; CDR3nt: TGTGCCAGCAGCGTACGCGGTTCTAGCACAGATACGCAGTATTTT; CDR3aa: CASSVRGSSTDTQYF
d_gene: NA; abundance: NA; v_gene: TRBV1; j_gene: TRBJ2-7; CDR3nt: TGCACCAGCAGCCGGGATATAACAGGGGGCTCCTACGAGCAGTACTTC; CDR3aa: CTSSRDITGGSYEQYF
d_gene: TRBD2; abundance: NA; v_gene: TRBV7-9; j_gene: TRBJ2-1; CDR3nt: TGTGCCAGCAGCGCAAGCGGGGGGGCCAGGAATGAGCAGTTCTTC; CDR3aa: CASSASGGARNEQFF
d_gene: TRBD2; abundance: NA; v_gene: TRBV11-1; j_gene: TRBJ2-1; CDR3nt: TGTGCCAGCAGCACAGGACTAGCGGGGGCGGGTGAGCAGTTCTTC; CDR3aa: CASSTGLAGAGEQFF
d_gene: TRBD2; abundance: once; v_gene: TRBV4-3; j_gene: TRBJ2-5; CDR3nt: TGCGCCAGCAGCCCTAGCGGGGGGAAGGAGACCCAGTACTTC; CDR3aa: CASSPSGGKETQYF
d_gene: NA; abundance: NA; v_gene: TRBV20-1; j_gene: TRBJ1-2; CDR3nt: TGCAGTGCCTACGGGGAATTAGGCTACACCTTC; CDR3aa: CSAYGELGYTF
d_gene: NA; abundance: NA; v_gene: TRBV6-6; j_gene: TRBJ1-4; CDR3nt: TGTGCCAGCAGTTACCTCGCAGGGTCAACTAATGAAAAACTGTTTTTT; CDR3aa: CASSYLAGSTNEKLFF
d_gene: NA; abundance: NA; v_gene: TRBV2; j_gene: TRBJ2-7; CDR3nt: TGTGCCAGACAGGGCCTTGGTTACGAGCAGTACTTC; CDR3aa: CARQGLGYEQYF
d_gene: TRBD1; abundance: NA; v_gene: TRBV7-9; j_gene: TRBJ1-1; CDR3nt: TGTGCCAGCAGCCCGGACAGGGCCACTGAAGCTTTCTTT; CDR3aa: CASSPDRATEAFF
d_gene: TRBD1; abundance: once; v_gene: TRBV4-1; j_gene: TRBJ1-1; CDR3nt: TGCGCCAGCAGTTCAGTCCAGGGGGGGAACACTGAAGCTTTCTTT; CDR3aa: CASSSVQGGNTEAFF
d_gene: TRBD1; abundance: NA; v_gene: TRBV27; j_gene: TRBJ1-2; CDR3nt: TGTGCCAGCAGTTTAGGGAACAGGGGCTATGGCTACACCTTC; CDR3aa: CASSLGNRGYGYTF
d_gene: NA; abundance: NA; v_gene: TRBV28; j_gene: TRBJ2-7; CDR3nt: TGTGCCAGCACCGTAGAAACAACTAGGGGGGCCTACGAGCAGTACTTC; CDR3aa: CASTVETTRGAYEQYF
d_gene: TRBD1; abundance: NA; v_gene: TRBV6-5; j_gene: TRBJ2-7; CDR3nt: TGTGCCAGCAGTTACGGGACAGTATCACTCTACGAGCAGTACTTC; CDR3aa: CASSYGTVSLYEQYF
d_gene: TRBD1; abundance: once; v_gene: TRBV10-3; j_gene: TRBJ2-3; CDR3nt: TGTGCCATCAGAAGTGACAGGGGTCGCACAGATACGCAGTATTTT; CDR3aa: CAIRSDRGRTDTQYF
d_gene: NA; abundance: few; v_gene: TRBV5-5; j_gene: TRBJ1-2; CDR3nt: TGTGCCAGCAGCCTGGAGGGAAATCCCTATGGCTACACCTTC; CDR3aa: CASSLEGNPYGYTF
d_gene: NA; abundance: NA; v_gene: TRBV7-9; j_gene: TRBJ1-5; CDR3nt: TGTGCCAGCAGCTTGGGGGCTCAGCCCCAGCATTTT; CDR3aa: CASSLGAQPQHF
d_gene: TRBD1; abundance: NA; v_gene: TRBV5-6; j_gene: TRBJ1-2; CDR3nt: TGTGCCAGCAGCTTGGGGGACAGGGACTATGGCTACACCTTC; CDR3aa: CASSLGDRDYGYTF
d_gene: NA; abundance: NA; v_gene: TRBV5-4; j_gene: TRBJ1-2; CDR3nt: TGTGCCAGCAGCCTGGGGACGGCAAACTATGGCTACACCTTC; CDR3aa: CASSLGTANYGYTF
d_gene: TRBD2; abundance: NA; v_gene: TRBV7-2; j_gene: TRBJ2-1; CDR3nt: TGTGCCAGCAGCCGTAGCGGGGGGGCGCGTAATGAGCAGTTCTTC; CDR3aa: CASSRSGGARNEQFF
d_gene: TRBD1; abundance: NA; v_gene: TRBV28; j_gene: TRBJ1-5; CDR3nt: TGTGCCAGCAGACTTACCTGGGACAGGGTGGGGCAGCCCCAGCATTTT; CDR3aa: CASRLTWDRVGQPQHF
d_gene: NA; abundance: NA; v_gene: TRBV14; j_gene: TRBJ1-2; CDR3nt: TGTGCCAGCAGCCAAGATCGGAAGGGACCCCAGGGCTACACCTTC; CDR3aa: CASSQDRKGPQGYTF